This is a list of T cell receptor beta chains from one sample in a study of CD8+ T cells in alopecia areata. Here immunoSEQ multiplex PCR was the method, and the copy in TCRdb shows in-frame clones only, minus some. This table holds roughly 250,000 clones, roughly two thirds found once. The sequences come from CD4+ T cells sorted from blood, collected at week 0. These receptors all come from a human donor with alopecia areata. Both conserved end residues are part of each CDR3. The D gene is left open where the match is weak. For some rows the clone size is stated as once, few or many, or as a class when expanded; others skip it.

CDR3 DNA: TGTGCCAGCAGCGTAGATGGGATCAACACTGAAGCTTTCTTT
CDR3 protein: CASSVDGINTEAFF
V gene: TRBV9
D gene: -
CDR3 length: 14
J gene: TRBJ1-1
clone size: -

CDR3 DNA: TGTGCCAGCAGCCCAGGACTAGCGTTCGATGAGCAGTTCTTC
CDR3 protein: CASSPGLAFDEQFF
V gene: TRBV11-2
D gene: TRBD2
CDR3 length: 14
J gene: TRBJ2-1
clone size: once

CDR3 DNA: TGTGCCTGGGGACCGAGACCCCGGACTGAAGCTTTCTTT
CDR3 protein: CAWGPRPRTEAFF
V gene: TRBV30
D gene: -
CDR3 length: 13
J gene: TRBJ1-1
clone size: -

CDR3 DNA: TGTGCCAGCAAGGAGGACAAAGCCGCTGCCTATGGCTACACCTTC
CDR3 protein: CASKEDKAAAYGYTF
V gene: TRBV2
D gene: -
CDR3 length: 15
J gene: TRBJ1-2
clone size: few

CDR3 DNA: TGTGCCAGCAGCCCCGGGTCCCTGCCGGATACGCAGTATTTT
CDR3 protein: CASSPGSLPDTQYF
V gene: TRBV14
D gene: -
CDR3 length: 14
J gene: TRBJ2-3
clone size: -

CDR3 DNA: TGCAGCGCCCTACAGGGGATCGAGCAGTACTTC
CDR3 protein: CSALQGIEQYF
V gene: TRBV29-1
D gene: TRBD1
CDR3 length: 11
J gene: TRBJ2-7
clone size: -

CDR3 DNA: TGCAGCGTTGCCCAGGGAGGAAACACTGAAGCTTTCTTT
CDR3 protein: CSVAQGGNTEAFF
V gene: TRBV29-1
D gene: -
CDR3 length: 13
J gene: TRBJ1-1
clone size: -

CDR3 DNA: TGTGCCAGTAGTAAAGGGGGACAGGGGACCCGTGAGCAGTTCTTC
CDR3 protein: CASSKGGQGTREQFF
V gene: TRBV19
D gene: TRBD1
CDR3 length: 15
J gene: TRBJ2-1
clone size: -

CDR3 DNA: TGCAGCGTTGATCCGGCAGCCTTGGGGGAGACCCAGTACTTC
CDR3 protein: CSVDPAALGETQYF
V gene: TRBV29-1
D gene: -
CDR3 length: 14
J gene: TRBJ2-5
clone size: -

CDR3 DNA: TGTGCCAGTAGTATCCTCCCCCCGGGGCAAGAGCAGTTCTTC
CDR3 protein: CASSILPPGQEQFF
V gene: TRBV19
D gene: -
CDR3 length: 14
J gene: TRBJ2-1
clone size: -

CDR3 DNA: TGCGCCAGCAGCGTATCGCCCGGGCAGGGGGCAGGGGAGACCCAGTACTTC
CDR3 protein: CASSVSPGQGAGETQYF
V gene: TRBV5-1
D gene: TRBD1
CDR3 length: 17
J gene: TRBJ2-5
clone size: -

CDR3 DNA: TGTGCCAGCAGCCCCCGACAGGGGGACGCCGGGGAGCTGTTTTTT
CDR3 protein: CASSPRQGDAGELFF
V gene: TRBV11-1
D gene: TRBD1
CDR3 length: 15
J gene: TRBJ2-2
clone size: -

CDR3 DNA: TGCAGCGGTGAGACAGGGAAAGGCTACACCTTC
CDR3 protein: CSGETGKGYTF
V gene: TRBV29-1
D gene: TRBD1
CDR3 length: 11
J gene: TRBJ1-2
clone size: few

CDR3 DNA: TGCAGCGTTACCAGGGGGCTGAACACTGAAGCTTTCTTT
CDR3 protein: CSVTRGLNTEAFF
V gene: TRBV29-1
D gene: TRBD1
CDR3 length: 13
J gene: TRBJ1-1
clone size: -

CDR3 DNA: TGCAGCGTTGACGGGGGAAACACTGAAGCTTTCTTT
CDR3 protein: CSVDGGNTEAFF
V gene: TRBV29-1
D gene: -
CDR3 length: 12
J gene: TRBJ1-1
clone size: -

CDR3 DNA: TGTGCCAGCAGTGGAATAAGCGGGGGCCAAGAGACCCAGTACTTC
CDR3 protein: CASSGISGGQETQYF
V gene: TRBV2
D gene: TRBD2
CDR3 length: 15
J gene: TRBJ2-5
clone size: few

CDR3 DNA: TGCGCCAGCAGCTTGGCTAGCGGGTTAAGCGGTGAGCAGTTCTTC
CDR3 protein: CASSLASGLSGEQFF
V gene: TRBV5-1
D gene: TRBD2
CDR3 length: 15
J gene: TRBJ2-1
clone size: once

CDR3 DNA: TGTGCCAGCAGCTCGACCCAAGGAGCCAAAAACATTCAGTACTTC
CDR3 protein: CASSSTQGAKNIQYF
V gene: TRBV7-2
D gene: -
CDR3 length: 15
J gene: TRBJ2-4
clone size: -

CDR3 DNA: TGTGCCAGCAGCCCCGTAAGCAGGGTGAACACTGAAGCTTTCTTT
CDR3 protein: CASSPVSRVNTEAFF
V gene: TRBV7-9
D gene: -
CDR3 length: 15
J gene: TRBJ1-1
clone size: -

CDR3 DNA: TGTGCCAGCAGCCCCCGGACTAGCGGGGGCGAGACCCAGTACTTC
CDR3 protein: CASSPRTSGGETQYF
V gene: TRBV7-2
D gene: TRBD2
CDR3 length: 15
J gene: TRBJ2-5
clone size: once

CDR3 DNA: TGTGCCAGCAGCGTAGCTACTATAGGGACAGGGGGGAATGAGCAGTTCTTC
CDR3 protein: CASSVATIGTGGNEQFF
V gene: TRBV9
D gene: TRBD1
CDR3 length: 17
J gene: TRBJ2-1
clone size: -

CDR3 DNA: TGTGCCAGCAGCAGCGGCGGGGGGAACACTGAAGCTTTCTTT
CDR3 protein: CASSSGGGNTEAFF
V gene: TRBV6-5
D gene: -
CDR3 length: 14
J gene: TRBJ1-1
clone size: -

CDR3 DNA: TGTGCCAGCAGCTTAGCGGGGAGGACCGGGGAGCTGTTTTTT
CDR3 protein: CASSLAGRTGELFF
V gene: TRBV7-2
D gene: -
CDR3 length: 14
J gene: TRBJ2-2
clone size: few

CDR3 DNA: TGTGCCAGCAGCACCACTAGCGGGGGAGAAGAGACCCAGTACTTC
CDR3 protein: CASSTTSGGEETQYF
V gene: TRBV27
D gene: TRBD2
CDR3 length: 15
J gene: TRBJ2-5
clone size: -

CDR3 DNA: TGCAGCGTTGCTGCAGGATGGGGAATGAACACTGAAGCTTTCTTT
CDR3 protein: CSVAAGWGMNTEAFF
V gene: TRBV29-1
D gene: -
CDR3 length: 15
J gene: TRBJ1-1
clone size: -

CDR3 DNA: TGCAGCGTTAGACAGGGGAACACTGAAGCTTTCTTT
CDR3 protein: CSVRQGNTEAFF
V gene: TRBV29-1
D gene: TRBD1
CDR3 length: 12
J gene: TRBJ1-1
clone size: -

CDR3 DNA: TGCAGCGTTGGGGCCCCTCGGGAGACCCAGTACTTC
CDR3 protein: CSVGAPRETQYF
V gene: TRBV29-1
D gene: -
CDR3 length: 12
J gene: TRBJ2-5
clone size: few

CDR3 DNA: TGTGCCTGGAGTGCAAATGCAGGGGCGGTTGCACCCCTCCACTTT
CDR3 protein: CAWSANAGAVAPLHF
V gene: TRBV30
D gene: -
CDR3 length: 15
J gene: TRBJ1-6
clone size: once

CDR3 DNA: TGTGCCAGCAGCGCTTCGGGCTGGAAGAATGAAAAACTGTTTTTT
CDR3 protein: CASSASGWKNEKLFF
V gene: TRBV9
D gene: -
CDR3 length: 15
J gene: TRBJ1-4
clone size: -

CDR3 DNA: TGTGCCAGCAGCCTCGGGAGGGGTTCCTACGAGCAGTACTTC
CDR3 protein: CASSLGRGSYEQYF
V gene: TRBV5-6
D gene: TRBD2
CDR3 length: 14
J gene: TRBJ2-7
clone size: -

CDR3 DNA: TGTGCCAGCAGTGTCGACAATAACTATGGCTACACCTTC
CDR3 protein: CASSVDNNYGYTF
V gene: TRBV2
D gene: -
CDR3 length: 13
J gene: TRBJ1-2
clone size: -

CDR3 DNA: TGTGCCTGGACCCCAGGGACCCCTAGCGTCAACGAGCAGTACTTC
CDR3 protein: CAWTPGTPSVNEQYF
V gene: TRBV30
D gene: -
CDR3 length: 15
J gene: TRBJ2-7
clone size: -

CDR3 DNA: TGTGCCTCCACCGGGGGAATCTCCTACGAGCAGTACTTC
CDR3 protein: CASTGGISYEQYF
V gene: TRBV2
D gene: -
CDR3 length: 13
J gene: TRBJ2-7
clone size: -

CDR3 DNA: TGTGCCAGCAGCAACGGACTAGCGGGGGGGACTGAAGAGACCCAGTACTTC
CDR3 protein: CASSNGLAGGTEETQYF
V gene: TRBV11-2
D gene: TRBD2
CDR3 length: 17
J gene: TRBJ2-5
clone size: few

CDR3 DNA: TGCAGCGTTGAACCAAGGAGCGAGCAGTTCTTC
CDR3 protein: CSVEPRSEQFF
V gene: TRBV29-1
D gene: -
CDR3 length: 11
J gene: TRBJ2-1
clone size: -

CDR3 DNA: TGCAGCGTTGCGGGACAGGGGGTTTACGAGCAGTACTTC
CDR3 protein: CSVAGQGVYEQYF
V gene: TRBV29-1
D gene: TRBD1
CDR3 length: 13
J gene: TRBJ2-7
clone size: -

CDR3 DNA: TGTGCCAGCAGTGAATCAATTAGCGGTATCCAAGAGACCCAGTACTTC
CDR3 protein: CASSESISGIQETQYF
V gene: TRBV25-1
D gene: -
CDR3 length: 16
J gene: TRBJ2-5
clone size: once

CDR3 DNA: TGTGCCAGCAGCTTCGACGCCACGAACACCGGGGAGCTGTTTTTT
CDR3 protein: CASSFDATNTGELFF
V gene: TRBV7-2
D gene: -
CDR3 length: 15
J gene: TRBJ2-2
clone size: once

CDR3 DNA: TGTGCCAGCAGCCCGACAGGGGTCAATGAGCAGTTCTTC
CDR3 protein: CASSPTGVNEQFF
V gene: TRBV2
D gene: TRBD1
CDR3 length: 13
J gene: TRBJ2-1
clone size: -

CDR3 DNA: TGCGCCAGCAGCCAAGATTTGGCCAGGGACTACGAGCAGTACTTC
CDR3 protein: CASSQDLARDYEQYF
V gene: TRBV4-3
D gene: -
CDR3 length: 15
J gene: TRBJ2-7
clone size: few

CDR3 DNA: TGTGCCAGCAGTGAGTTGGGACAGGGGGCCTACGAGCAGTACTTC
CDR3 protein: CASSELGQGAYEQYF
V gene: TRBV2
D gene: TRBD1
CDR3 length: 15
J gene: TRBJ2-7
clone size: few